The sequence of this T cell receptor beta chain was determined in a study of T cells in Graves' hyperthyroidism and ophthalmopathy. General observations from the study: Blood held most thyroid clonotypes expanded above 0.001 frequency. Ophthalmopathy was predicted by the model a median of about 6.5 months ahead of onset.

As regards this clonotype: Its antigen is undetermined.

Unmatched junction bases numbered 11, after V lost 6 bases and J lost 5 bases. The CDR3 is made up of 15 amino acids. Germline V gene lookup returns CDR1 SNHLY and CDR2 FYNNEI. Stable hyperthyroidism: no ophthalmopathy progression over 18 months of follow-up. Newly diagnosed hyperthyroidism patients aged 18 to 65 years had disease lasting under 2 months. Using RNA transcripts as the source, TCR beta CDR3 regions were amplified. First-round RT-PCR targeting the TCR CDR3 was performed with the HTBI primer set. MiXCR, run by TCRdb on the multiplex PCR reads, gives a single entry per CDR3 protein. In the table there are 370,000 or so distinct CDR3 sequences, 20% to 30% of which are singletons.

The specimen sequenced was blood. The TCR sequence derives from a man aged 50 to 59 with Graves' hyperthyroidism. The chain links TRBV2 to TRBJ2-5, with TRBD2 matching over 8 bases. The CDR3 region is CASSAGTRQVETQYF. For the CDR3, the DNA is TGTGCCAGCAGCGCCGGGACTAGGCAGGTCGAGACCCAGTACTTC.